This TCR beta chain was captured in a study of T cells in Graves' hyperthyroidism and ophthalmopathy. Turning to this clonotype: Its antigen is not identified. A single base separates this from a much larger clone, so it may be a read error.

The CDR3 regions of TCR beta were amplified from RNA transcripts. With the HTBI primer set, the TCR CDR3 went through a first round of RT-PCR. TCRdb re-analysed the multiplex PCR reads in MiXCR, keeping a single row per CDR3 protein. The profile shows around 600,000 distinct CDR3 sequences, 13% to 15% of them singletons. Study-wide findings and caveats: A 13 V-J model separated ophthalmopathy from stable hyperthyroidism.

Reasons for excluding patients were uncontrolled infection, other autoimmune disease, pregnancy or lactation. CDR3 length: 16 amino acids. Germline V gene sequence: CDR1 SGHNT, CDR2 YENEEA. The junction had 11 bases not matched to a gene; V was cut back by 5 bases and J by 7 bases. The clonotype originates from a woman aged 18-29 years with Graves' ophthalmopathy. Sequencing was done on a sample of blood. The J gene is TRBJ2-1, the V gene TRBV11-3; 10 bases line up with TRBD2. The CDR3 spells CASSEFTSGTANEQFF. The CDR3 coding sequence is TGTGCCAGCAGCGAGTTTACTAGCGGGACGGCGAATGAGCAGTTCTTC. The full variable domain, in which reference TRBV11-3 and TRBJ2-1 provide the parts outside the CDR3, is EAGVVQSPRYKIIEKKQPVAFWCNPISGHNTLYWYLQNLGQGPELLIRYENEEAVDDSQLPKDRFSAERLKGVDSTLKIQPAELGDSAVYLCASSEFTSGTANEQFFGPGTRLTVL.